The 16 T cell receptor beta chains below come from one sample, sequenced in a study of shared clonotypes between healthy human individuals. Using immunoSEQ multiplex PCR, the repertoire was profiled, and TCRdb retains in-frame clones only, with some absent. The sample has roughly 2.2 million clones; about 90% are singletons. Sequencing input: naive CD4+ T cells from PBMCs. This sample's subset: CD45RA+ positively selected. The receptor source for this set is a man younger than 30 in good health. Some clones in this sample may be carry-over from other donors' samples.

This chain uses TRBV5-5 with TRBJ2-7; possible D gene TRBD2, 5 bases. The V gene's germline CDR1 is SGHKS and CDR2 YYEKEE (reference sequence). The CDR3 is 15 residues long. Deletions cut 2 bases from V and 3 bases from J, with 15 bases between. CDR3 region: CASSFDRAEIYEQYF. CDR3 nucleotides: TGTGCCAGCAGCTTTGATCGAGCGGAGATCTACGAGCAGTACTTC.

This clone was recorded once. The J gene is TRBJ1-4, the V gene TRBV2; 8 bases match TRBD1. The germline CDR1 and CDR2 sequences are SNHLY and FYNNEI. The CDR3 runs to 16 residues. J was trimmed by 3 bases and V by 6 bases; bases with no gene match: 9. The CDR3 DNA follows: TGTGCCAGCAGCGCCGGACAGGGTAGGGCTAATGAAAAACTGTTTTTT. The encoded protein is CASSAGQGRANEKLFF.

The rearrangement uses TRBV6-1 and TRBJ2-1; 7 nucleotides agree with TRBD1. V was clipped by 6 bases and J by 9 bases; unmatched bases: 11. CDR1 and CDR2 (germline): MNHNS, SASEGT. The CDR3 has 14 amino acids. The CDR3 bases are TGTGCCAGCAGAGGGGGCAGGGTGCCATCTGAGCAGTTCTTC. It specifies CASRGGRVPSEQFF.

J is TRBJ2-2 and V is TRBV30, with 8 positions matching TRBD1. In germline, CDR1 is GTSNPN, CDR2 SVGIG (reference sequence). The CDR3 covers 15 residues. Trimming at V came to 5 bases and at J to 3 bases, leaving 8 bases not matched to a gene. The CDR3 protein is CAWGEGTGDTGELFF. CDR3 DNA sequence: TGTGCCTGGGGCGAGGGGACAGGCGACACCGGGGAGCTGTTTTTT.

V gene TRBV19 combines with J gene TRBJ2-7; 10 bases match TRBD2. The CDR3 has 15 residues. Trimming at V came to 6 bases and at J to 5 bases, leaving 10 bases not matched to a gene. Looked up from germline, CDR1 is LNHDA and CDR2 is SQIVND (reference sequence). The CDR3 DNA follows: TGTGCCAGTAGCCGACTAGGGACTAGCGCCCACGAGCAGTACTTC. Translated, it gives CASSRLGTSAHEQYF.

V usage is TRBV5-8 and J usage is TRBJ2-2; 7 bases match TRBD1. The V and J ends lost 0 bases and 5 bases, in that order; junction bases with no gene match: 10. Per the germline V gene, CDR1 is SGHTS and CDR2 is YDEGEE. The CDR3 runs to 17 residues. CDR3 sequence reads: CASSLDVATGRTGELFF. The DNA of the CDR3 is TGTGCCAGCAGCTTGGATGTTGCGACAGGGCGTACCGGGGAGCTGTTTTTT.

The chain joins TRBV6-1 to TRBJ2-7; no clear D gene. This CDR3 has 10 amino acids. Germline CDR1 reads MNHNS; CDR2 reads SASEGT. V lost 7 bases and J lost 7, with 8 bases in between. The DNA of the CDR3 is TGTGCCAGCATGAGGAGTGAGCAGTACTTC. Its translation is CASMRSEQYF.

In DNA, the CDR3 is TGTGCCAGCAGCTCCGACACTCATGGGGAAAAACTGTTTTTT. Its translation: CASSSDTHGEKLFF. This chain links TRBV11-2 with TRBJ1-4; D unclear. The CDR3 is 14 residues long. V lost 4 bases and J lost 8, with 14 bases in between. Germline V gives CDR1 SGHAT, CDR2 FQNNGV.

This clone was counted a single time. The CDR3 sequence: CASSQGSQYF. DNA of the CDR3: TGTGCCAGCAGCCAGGGGTCCCAGTACTTC. The chain has TRBV2 and TRBJ2-5; weak D call: TRBD1 (6 bases). The CDR3 runs to 10 residues. V lost 6 bases and J lost 9, with 8 bases in between. Germline V gene lookup returns CDR1 SNHLY and CDR2 FYNNEI.

CDR3 sequence: CASTVSRGNTIYF. The CDR3 region has the DNA TGTGCCAGCACCGTCTCTCGGGGAAACACCATATATTTT. The V call is TRBV7-3, the J call TRBJ1-3; no clear D. V was pared by 7 bases and J by 4 bases, with 11 bases between. The V gene's germline CDR1 is SGHTA and CDR2 FQGTGA. The CDR3 consists of 13 residues.

The chain links TRBV28 to TRBJ2-3; D gene ambiguous. The CDR3 totals 14 residues. Germline V lookup: CDR1 MDHEN, CDR2 SYDVKM. The V and J ends lost 2 bases and 2 bases respectively, with 8 bases between them. The DNA for the CDR3 is TGTGCCAGCAGTTTAAGCAGAAACACAGATACGCAGTATTTT. Translation: CASSLSRNTDTQYF. The entire variable domain, with the rest obtained from reference TRBV28 and TRBJ2-3, is as follows: DVKVTQSSRYLVKRTGEKVFLECVQDMDHENMFWYRQDPGLGLRLIYFSYDVKMKEKGDIPEGYSVSREKKERFSLILESASTNQTSMYLCASSLSRNTDTQYFGPGTRLTVL.

The chain couples TRBV27 to TRBJ2-7; 8 bases fit TRBD1. Germline CDR1 and CDR2: MNHEY and SMNVEV (reference sequence). J lost 1 base, V lost 6 bases, and 8 bases had no gene match. The CDR3 covers 15 residues. DNA of the CDR3: TGTGCCAGCAGGGGCCCAGGGGGCATGTCCTACGAGCAGTACTTC. Protein product: CASRGPGGMSYEQYF.

The V and J genes are TRBV28 and TRBJ2-5; the D is unclear. Germline V gene lookup returns CDR1 MDHEN and CDR2 SYDVKM. The length of the CDR3 is 15 residues. V shed 2 bases and J shed 1 base, with 11 bases lying between them. CDR3 in DNA: TGTGCCAGCAGTTTACCAGTGACACCCCAAGAGACCCAGTACTTC. Translating gives CASSLPVTPQETQYF. Full variable domain (remainder filled in from reference TRBV28 and TRBJ2-5): DVKVTQSSRYLVKRTGEKVFLECVQDMDHENMFWYRQDPGLGLRLIYFSYDVKMKEKGDIPEGYSVSREKKERFSLILESASTNQTSMYLCASSLPVTPQETQYFGPGTRLLVL.

A word on this clone: Other DNA sequences in the same sample also yield this CDR3. The chain carries TRBV9 and TRBJ2-1; D gene uncertain. Trimming took off 0 bases at V and 5 bases at J, with 6 bases between the two ends. Germline V gives CDR1 SGDLS, CDR2 YYNGEE. This CDR3 is built from 13 residues. For the CDR3, the DNA is TGTGCCAGCAGCGTAGGGGAACACAATGAGCAGTTCTTC. This translates into CASSVGEHNEQFF.

The chain combines TRBV5-6 with TRBJ1-2, with D possibly being TRBD1 (5 bases). The CDR3 spans 15 residues. Germline V CDR1 and CDR2: SGHDT, YYEEEE. V was shortened by 1 base and J by 7 bases, with 17 bases between the two germline ends. The CDR3 sequence: CASSLLAGGTGGYTF. The DNA of the CDR3 is TGTGCCAGCAGCTTGTTGGCGGGGGGTACGGGTGGCTACACCTTC.

The chain employs TRBV5-1 and TRBJ1-2; tentatively, D is TRBD1 (6 bases). This CDR3 contains 13 residues. CDR1 SGHRS and CDR2 YFSETQ come from the germline V gene. The V end was cut by 2 bases, the J end by 8 bases, with 13 bases between. In nucleotides, the CDR3 is TGCGCCAGCAGCTTTCCGGGGGCAGAGGGCTACACCTTC. Translating it yields CASSFPGAEGYTF. Based on the CDR3 plus reference TRBV5-1 and TRBJ1-2, the full variable domain is KAGVTQTPRYLIKTRGQQVTLSCSPISGHRSVSWYQQTPGQGLQFLFEYFSETQRNKGNFPGRFSGRQFSNSRSEMNVSTLELGDSALYLCASSFPGAEGYTFGSGTRLTVV.